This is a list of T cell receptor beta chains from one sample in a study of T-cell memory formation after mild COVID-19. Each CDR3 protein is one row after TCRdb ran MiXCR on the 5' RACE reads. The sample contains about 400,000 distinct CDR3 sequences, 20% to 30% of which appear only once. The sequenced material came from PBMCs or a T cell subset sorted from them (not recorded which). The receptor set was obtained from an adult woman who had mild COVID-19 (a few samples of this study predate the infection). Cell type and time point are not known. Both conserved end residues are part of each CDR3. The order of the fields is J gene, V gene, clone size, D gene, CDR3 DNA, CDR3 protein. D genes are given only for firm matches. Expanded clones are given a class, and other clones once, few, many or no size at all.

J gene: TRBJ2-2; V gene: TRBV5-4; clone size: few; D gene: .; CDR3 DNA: TGTGCCAGCAGCCGTCCGGGACTGGCGAACACCGGGGAGCTGTTTTTT; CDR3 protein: CASSRPGLANTGELFF
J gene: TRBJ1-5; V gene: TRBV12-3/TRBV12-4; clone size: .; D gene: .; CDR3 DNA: TGTGCCAGCAGCGCTCATCTTAGCAATCAGCCCCAGCATTTT; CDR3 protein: CASSAHLSNQPQHF
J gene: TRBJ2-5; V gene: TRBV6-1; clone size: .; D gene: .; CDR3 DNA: TGTGCCAGCAGTGTACAGGCCCCCCAGTACTTC; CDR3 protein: CASSVQAPQYF
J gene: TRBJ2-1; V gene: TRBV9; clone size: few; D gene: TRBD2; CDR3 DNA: TGTGCCAGCAGCGTAGGGGTTTGGGCTAGCGGGGTGTCCCCACACTACAATGAGCAGTTCTTC; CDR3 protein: CASSVGVWASGVSPHYNEQFF
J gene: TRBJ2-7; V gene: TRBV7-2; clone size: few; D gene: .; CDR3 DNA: TGTGCCAGCAGCCACAGGGTAACCTACGAGCAGTACTTC; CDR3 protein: CASSHRVTYEQYF
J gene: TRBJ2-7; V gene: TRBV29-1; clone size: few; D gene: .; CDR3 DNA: TGCAGCGTTGAAGGGTTACGGCGCTACGAGCAGTACTTC; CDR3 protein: CSVEGLRRYEQYF
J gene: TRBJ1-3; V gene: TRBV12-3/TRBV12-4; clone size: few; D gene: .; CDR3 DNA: TGTGCCAGCAGCCGTGACGGCTCCGCTGGAAACACCATATATTTT; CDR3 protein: CASSRDGSAGNTIYF
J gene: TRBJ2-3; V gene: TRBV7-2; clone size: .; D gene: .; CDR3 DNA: TGTGCCAGCAGTTACACACTCCCCTCCACGAATACGCAGTATTTT; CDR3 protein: CASSYTLPSTNTQYF
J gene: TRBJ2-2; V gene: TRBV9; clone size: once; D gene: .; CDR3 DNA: TGTGCCAGCAGCGTACATTTGAACACCGGGGAGCTGTTTTTT; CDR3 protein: CASSVHLNTGELFF
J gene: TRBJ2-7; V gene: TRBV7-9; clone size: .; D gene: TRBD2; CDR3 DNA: TGTGCCAGCAGCCCGATGGGAGGGCAGGGCGAGCAGTACTTC; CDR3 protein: CASSPMGGQGEQYF
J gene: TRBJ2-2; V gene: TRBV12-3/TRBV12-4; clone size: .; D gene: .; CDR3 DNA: TGTGCCAGCAGTTTGAGGTTAGGTTTTGCCGGGGAGCTGTTTTTT; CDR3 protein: CASSLRLGFAGELFF
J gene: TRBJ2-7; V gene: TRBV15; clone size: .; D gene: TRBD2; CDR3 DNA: TGTGCCACCAGCAGAGGTCTGGCTAGCGGGACGTTGGACCCCCAGTACTTC; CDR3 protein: CATSRGLASGTLDPQYF
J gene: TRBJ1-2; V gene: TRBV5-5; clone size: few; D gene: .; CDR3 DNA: TGTGCCAGCAGCTCCGTGGCAGGGGCTGCTAACTATGGCTACACCTTC; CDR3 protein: CASSSVAGAANYGYTF
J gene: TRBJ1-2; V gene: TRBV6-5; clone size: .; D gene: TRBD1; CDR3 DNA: TGTGCCAGCAGGGCGCAGGGGGCGACGGGCTACACCTTC; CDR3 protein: CASRAQGATGYTF
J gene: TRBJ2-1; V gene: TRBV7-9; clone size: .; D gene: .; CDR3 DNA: TGTGCCAGCAGCTTAAGACAGAGAGACAATGAGCAGTTCTTC; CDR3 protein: CASSLRQRDNEQFF